This T cell receptor beta chain was observed in a study of T-cell reconstitution after alpha-beta-depleted transplantation in children. This clonotype was picked up many times. Antigen unknown. The library targeted TCRbeta and was prepared with unique molecular identifiers. Using its own MiXCR run on the PCR reads, TCRdb lists one record per CDR3 protein. The profile shows 70,000 or so distinct CDR3 sequences, about a tenth of them singletons. Whole-study results and caveats: Expanded graft clones, several hundred of them, were reportedly the source of alpha-beta T cells about two months after transplant. Hyperexpanded clones declined; after one year, newly produced T cells mostly supplied diversity.

Per the germline V gene, CDR1 is SGHRS and CDR2 is YFSETQ. This CDR3 is built from 11 residues. Trimming pared 5 bases from V and 3 bases from J, leaving 5 bases between. This clonotype was sampled from a boy aged 5-17 years with acute myeloid leukemia, due to receive a stem cell transplant. Specimen: PBMCs, collected before TCRalphabeta/CD19-depleted stem cell transplant. J is TRBJ1-1 and V is TRBV5-1; the D is unclear. In DNA form, the CDR3 reads TGCGCCAGCAGATATGACACTGAAGCTTTCTTT. This gives the protein CASRYDTEAFF.